These T cell receptor beta chains were read from a single sample in a study of T-cell reconstitution after alpha-beta-depleted transplantation in children. TCRdb re-called the PCR reads through MiXCR, storing one row per CDR3 protein. The data show some 490,000 distinct CDR3 sequences, with around 13% seen just once and about 6% held by the top ten. This sample comprised PBMCs from the stem cell graft donor, obtained from the stem cell graft. The receptor set was obtained from a human donor who donated a stem cell graft to a child with combined immunodeficiency. Both conserved end residues are part of each CDR3. Fields, in order: D gene, J gene, V gene, clone size, CDR3 DNA, CDR3 protein. The D gene is left open where the match is weak. Not every row has a clone size; where given, it reads once, few, many or a size class.

NA | TRBJ1-2 | TRBV18 | NA | TGTGCCAGCTCACCCGGCGGTGCTAACTATGGCTACACCTTC | CASSPGGANYGYTF
NA | TRBJ2-3 | TRBV14 | NA | TGTGCCAGCAGCCTCCGGGGGGCCGGGACAGATACGCAGTATTTT | CASSLRGAGTDTQYF
NA | TRBJ2-1 | TRBV5-4 | many | TGTGCCAGCAGCTTTCTAGGAGGTGAGCAGTTCTTC | CASSFLGGEQFF
TRBD2 | TRBJ2-7 | TRBV9 | few | TGTGCCAGCAGCCCTGGACTAGCATACGACGAGCAGTACTTC | CASSPGLAYDEQYF
NA | TRBJ2-1 | TRBV24-1 | NA | TGTGCCACCAGGAAGGGGGGCTACAATGAGCAGTTCTTC | CATRKGGYNEQFF
NA | TRBJ1-2 | TRBV12-3/TRBV12-4 | few | TGTGCCAGCAGTTTTTTACCCAGTGACTACACCTTC | CASSFLPSDYTF
TRBD2 | TRBJ2-4 | TRBV12-3/TRBV12-4 | few | TGTGCCAGCAGTAATAGCGGGAGAGGAAACATTCAGTACTTC | CASSNSGRGNIQYF
NA | TRBJ2-7 | TRBV4-2 | few | TGTGCCAGCAGCCAAGGACGGGACACTACCTACGAGCAGTACTTC | CASSQGRDTTYEQYF
NA | TRBJ2-1 | TRBV7-9 | NA | TGTGCCAGCAGCTTAGAAGGGGCTTGGGGTGAGCAGTTCTTC | CASSLEGAWGEQFF
TRBD2 | TRBJ2-7 | TRBV14 | NA | TGTGCCAGCAGCCAAGATTGGGAGGGCGAGCAGTACTTC | CASSQDWEGEQYF
NA | TRBJ1-2 | TRBV7-2 | few | TGTGCCAGCAGCTTAGAGTCAGGGTCCTATGGCTACACCTTC | CASSLESGSYGYTF
TRBD1 | TRBJ2-1 | TRBV24-1 | NA | TGTGCCACCAGTACGGGACAGAGCTCCTACAATGAGCAGTTCTTC | CATSTGQSSYNEQFF
TRBD1 | TRBJ2-3 | TRBV20-1 | many | TGCAGTGCTAGGACAGGGGGGGCTTGGGCAGATACGCAGTATTTT | CSARTGGAWADTQYF
TRBD1 | TRBJ1-5 | TRBV5-8 | few | TGTGCCAGCAGTTGGGGCGCACAGGGGACTCAGCCCCAGCATTTT | CASSWGAQGTQPQHF
TRBD2 | TRBJ2-3 | TRBV4-2 | many | TGTGCCAGCAGCCAAGATGGTGGCGGGGGGGCTAACACAGATACGCAGTATTTT | CASSQDGGGGANTDTQYF
NA | TRBJ1-6 | TRBV7-2 | once | TGTGCCAGCAGCCTTGGCAGGGGATTCGGATCACCCCTCCACTTT | CASSLGRGFGSPLHF
NA | TRBJ1-5 | TRBV12-3/TRBV12-4 | NA | TGTGCCAGCATAACGTCAGGGAGCAATCAGCCCCAGCATTTT | CASITSGSNQPQHF
NA | TRBJ2-1 | TRBV6-4 | NA | TGTGCCAGCAGTGAAGGGGACCGAGCCTACAATGAGCAGTTCTTC | CASSEGDRAYNEQFF
TRBD2 | TRBJ2-3 | TRBV6-1 | NA | TGTGCCAGCACCCCATCGCCGGGACTAGGGGTAGGCACAGATACGCAGTATTTT | CASTPSPGLGVGTDTQYF
TRBD2 | TRBJ2-7 | TRBV11-3 | NA | TGTGCCAGCAGCGAGACGCGACTAGCGAGTGGCGAGCAGTACTTC | CASSETRLASGEQYF
TRBD1 | TRBJ2-3 | TRBV29-1 | NA | TGCAGCGTTGAAGAGACAGGGCTTGCAGATACGCAGTATTTT | CSVEETGLADTQYF
NA | TRBJ2-7 | TRBV7-9 | NA | TGTGCCAGCAGCTCGTCCCCCGAGCAGTACTTC | CASSSSPEQYF
TRBD2 | TRBJ2-3 | TRBV11-1 | few | TGTGCCAGCAGTTCTCCGGCGGGGGGGCCACTTAGCACAGATACGCAGTATTTT | CASSSPAGGPLSTDTQYF
TRBD1 | TRBJ1-5 | TRBV7-2 | many | TGTGCCAGCAGCTTAGATGGGACAGGGAGCCAGCCCCAGCATTTT | CASSLDGTGSQPQHF
TRBD1 | TRBJ1-1 | TRBV5-1 | many | TGCGCCAGCAGTGGCGCCTCGGGACAGTACGCTGAAGCTTTCTTT | CASSGASGQYAEAFF
TRBD1 | TRBJ1-1 | TRBV20-1 | NA | TGCAGTGCTAGAGAAGGGACAGTGATGAACACTGAAGCTTTCTTT | CSAREGTVMNTEAFF
TRBD2 | TRBJ2-3 | TRBV7-3 | NA | TGTGCCAGCGTAGGCGGGGGGTTTGATACGCAGTATTTT | CASVGGGFDTQYF
NA | TRBJ2-7 | TRBV6-5 | few | TGTGCCAGCAGTTACTCTCACGGCGAGCAGTACTTC | CASSYSHGEQYF
TRBD1 | TRBJ2-5 | TRBV5-1 | many | TGCGCCAGCAGCCCTACGACAGGGGAAGAGACCCAGTACTTC | CASSPTTGEETQYF
NA | TRBJ2-4 | TRBV7-9 | many | TGTGCCAGCAGCTCGGTGGTATCGACGAACATTCAGTACTTC | CASSSVVSTNIQYF
NA | TRBJ1-2 | TRBV12-3/TRBV12-4 | NA | TGTGCCAGCAGTTCGGCGAGGGGGGGTAACTATGGCTACACCTTC | CASSSARGGNYGYTF
NA | TRBJ2-3 | TRBV29-1 | few | TGCAGCGCCCGCCGAGGCGGCCGCACAGATACGCAGTATTTT | CSARRGGRTDTQYF
TRBD1 | TRBJ2-7 | TRBV12-3/TRBV12-4 | NA | TGTGCCAGCAGTGGACAGGGGGGCGCGTCTGAGCAGTACTTC | CASSGQGGASEQYF
NA | TRBJ2-7 | TRBV20-1 | few | TGCAGTGCTAGCGGGAGTTTCGCCTACGAGCAGTACTTC | CSASGSFAYEQYF
NA | TRBJ1-2 | TRBV7-8 | few | TGTGCCAGCAGCTCTCGTGGACAGTATGGTTATGGCTACACCTTC | CASSSRGQYGYGYTF
TRBD1 | TRBJ2-3 | TRBV12-3/TRBV12-4 | many | TGTGCCAGCAGTTCGAGGGGGCTGACAGATACGCAGTATTTT | CASSSRGLTDTQYF
TRBD1 | TRBJ1-4 | TRBV10-3 | NA | TGTGCCATCAGTGAGCCGACAGGGGAGGAAAAACTGTTTTTT | CAISEPTGEEKLFF
TRBD1 | TRBJ2-5 | TRBV6-5 | many | TGTGCCAGCAGTTTAATTGGACAGGGAGTGTACCAAGAGACCCAGTACTTC | CASSLIGQGVYQETQYF
NA | TRBJ2-5 | TRBV2 | once | TGTGCCAGCAGTGATTTTCGGGACCAAGAGACCCAGTACTTC | CASSDFRDQETQYF
NA | TRBJ2-7 | TRBV6-4 | many | TGTGCCAGCAGTTTGACAGTGTTATCCTACGAGCAGTACTTC | CASSLTVLSYEQYF
TRBD1 | TRBJ1-1 | TRBV11-2 | NA | TGTGCCAGCGAGGGGGCGAGGAACACTGAAGCTTTCTTT | CASEGARNTEAFF
TRBD1 | TRBJ2-7 | TRBV11-2 | NA | TGTGCCAGCAGCTTAGGGGGACAGGCGGAGCAGTACTTC | CASSLGGQAEQYF
TRBD1 | TRBJ1-2 | TRBV6-5 | many | TGTGCCAGCAGCCCTGCCGGGACAGTGACTTTTGGGGGCTACACCTTC | CASSPAGTVTFGGYTF
TRBD2 | TRBJ2-7 | TRBV7-8 | few | TGTGCCAGCAGCTTAGCCGGCTTAGCGGGGACGACCTACGAGCAGTACTTC | CASSLAGLAGTTYEQYF
NA | TRBJ2-7 | TRBV7-8 | few | TGTGCCAGCAGCCAAACAGGGCGGCGACCCTACGAGCAGTACTTC | CASSQTGRRPYEQYF
TRBD2 | TRBJ2-7 | TRBV10-3 | NA | TGTGCCATCAGCCTAGCGGACCTACGGGAGGGCGAGCAGTACTTC | CAISLADLREGEQYF
TRBD1 | TRBJ2-7 | TRBV24-1 | NA | TGTGCCACCAGTGACGAGGACAGGGGAGGTTCCTACGAGCAGTACTTC | CATSDEDRGGSYEQYF
NA | TRBJ1-2 | TRBV29-1 | many | TGCAGCGTTGTGGGCACTGAGGATGGCTACACCTTC | CSVVGTEDGYTF
TRBD2 | TRBJ2-3 | TRBV6-2/TRBV6-3 | NA | TGTGCCAGCAGAACGCCGGGAGGGAACACAGATACGCAGTATTTT | CASRTPGGNTDTQYF
TRBD2 | TRBJ2-3 | TRBV12-3/TRBV12-4 | many | TGTGCCAGCAGCCCGCTAGCGGGAGCAGATACGCAGTATTTT | CASSPLAGADTQYF
TRBD2 | TRBJ2-5 | TRBV20-1 | many | TGCAGTGCTAGTGGAGCGGGGATGTTGGAGACCCAGTACTTC | CSASGAGMLETQYF
NA | TRBJ1-5 | TRBV7-2 | few | TGTGCCAGCAGCTTAGGGCTCTATCAGCCCCAGCATTTT | CASSLGLYQPQHF
NA | TRBJ2-1 | TRBV30 | NA | TGTGCCTGGGGTGACAATGAGCAGTTCTTC | CAWGDNEQFF
NA | TRBJ1-1 | TRBV7-3 | NA | TGTGCCAGCAGCTCCGGGGGGGCTTGGAACACTGAAGCTTTCTTT | CASSSGGAWNTEAFF
NA | TRBJ2-2 | TRBV24-1 | few | TGTGCCACCAGTGAAACAGGGGGGGTCGGGGAGCTGTTTTTT | CATSETGGVGELFF